The sequence of this T cell receptor (beta chain) was determined in a study of cytomegalovirus exposure and HLA in healthy donors. The donors were part of the validation cohort, which consisted of over a hundred subjects and was separate from the first cohort of about 670 subjects. CDR3 length: 14 amino acids. The germline V and J ends were trimmed by 6 bases and 5 bases, with 17 bases remaining between them. Germline lookup yields CDR1 KGHSH and CDR2 LQKENI. Clones were read by immunoSEQ multiplex PCR, and TCRdb kept only the in-frame ones, dropping some. This sample has 90,000 to 150,000 clones, with approximately 88% found just once.

The sequence derives from a woman under 30 in good health and CMV-seropositive. The rearrangement joins TRBV18 to TRBJ2-7; TRBD1 might be the D (5 bases). The specimen sequenced was PBMCs. CDR3 residues: CASSHQGTLNEQYF. The CDR3 DNA reads TGTGCCAGCTCCCACCAGGGTACACTGAACGAGCAGTACTTC.